This entry is about one T cell receptor beta chain. Antigen: not known. The data stem from a study of PD-1 blockade in classical Hodgkin lymphoma. Study findings and constraints: The causes of the repertoire differences, possibly disease activity or prior therapy, remain undefined. Newly diagnosed patients were reported to start with lower TCR diversity than healthy donors.

Each of the patients experienced relapse following autologous stem cell transplantation, and their brentuximab vedotin exposure differed. Progressive disease, partial response or complete response was each patient's best response. Sequencing used immunoSEQ multiplex PCR; TCRdb keeps in-frame clones, though not all of them. The table records approximately 13,000 clones, 80% of them present only once. The CDR3 consists of 16 residues. Germline V gene data show CDR1 as SGHVS and CDR2 as FQNEAQ. V was pared by 5 bases and J by 0 bases, with 16 bases between. This material consisted of peripheral blood mononuclear cells (PBMCs), taken at baseline. The chain uses TRBV7-8 and TRBJ1-1, with D possibly being TRBD1 (5 bases). The TCR comes from a human donor with classical Hodgkin lymphoma. The CDR3 nucleotides read TGTGCCAGCAGCGGGACCGCCAAGAGGTTGAACACTGAAGCTTTCTTT. This translates into CASSGTAKRLNTEAFF.